This T cell receptor (beta chain) was recovered during a study of cytomegalovirus exposure and HLA in healthy donors. Whole-study context: Counted in an early data release were tens of millions of unique TCRs from HLA-typed donors. Study outcomes and limitations: In an earlier analysis, about 87% or about 30%: the productive usage of most TCR beta V segments.

CDR1 and CDR2 (germline): KGHSH, LQKENI. V gave up 6 bases and J gave up 3 bases; unmatched junction bases: 8. The CDR3 is made up of 15 amino acids. This clone came up a few times. Its antigen is currently unknown. Vbeta (60) and Jbeta (13) primers were used in the PCR. Clones were sequenced by immunoSEQ multiplex PCR, and TCRdb holds only the in-frame ones, with some missing. The table has roughly 73,000 clones, more than 75% seen once. The V and J genes are TRBV18 and TRBJ1-5; 7 bases match TRBD1. The receptor was derived from a man aged 40-49 years in good health and CMV-seronegative. Sequencing input: PBMCs. For the CDR3, the DNA is TGTGCCAGCTCGAGATCCGGGACAGTCAATCAGCCCCAGCATTTT. Its translation is CASSRSGTVNQPQHF.